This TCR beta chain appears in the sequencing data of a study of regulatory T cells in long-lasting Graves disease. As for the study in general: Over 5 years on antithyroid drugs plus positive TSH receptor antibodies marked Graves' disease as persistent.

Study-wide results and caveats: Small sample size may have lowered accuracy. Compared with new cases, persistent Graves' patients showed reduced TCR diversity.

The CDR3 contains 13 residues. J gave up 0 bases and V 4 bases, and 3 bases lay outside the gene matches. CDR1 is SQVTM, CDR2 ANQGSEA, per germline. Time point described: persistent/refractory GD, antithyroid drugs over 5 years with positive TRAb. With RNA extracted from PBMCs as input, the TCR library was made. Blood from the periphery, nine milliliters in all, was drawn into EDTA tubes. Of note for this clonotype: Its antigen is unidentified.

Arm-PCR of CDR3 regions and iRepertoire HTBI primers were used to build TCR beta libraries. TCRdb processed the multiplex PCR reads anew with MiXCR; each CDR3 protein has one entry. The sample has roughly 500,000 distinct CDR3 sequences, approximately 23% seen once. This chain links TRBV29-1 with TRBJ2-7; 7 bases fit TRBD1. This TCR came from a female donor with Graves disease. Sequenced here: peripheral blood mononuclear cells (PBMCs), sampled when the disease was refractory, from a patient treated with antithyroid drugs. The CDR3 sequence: CSVGQGVSYEQYF. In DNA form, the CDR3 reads TGCAGCGTTGGACAGGGCGTCTCCTACGAGCAGTACTTC.